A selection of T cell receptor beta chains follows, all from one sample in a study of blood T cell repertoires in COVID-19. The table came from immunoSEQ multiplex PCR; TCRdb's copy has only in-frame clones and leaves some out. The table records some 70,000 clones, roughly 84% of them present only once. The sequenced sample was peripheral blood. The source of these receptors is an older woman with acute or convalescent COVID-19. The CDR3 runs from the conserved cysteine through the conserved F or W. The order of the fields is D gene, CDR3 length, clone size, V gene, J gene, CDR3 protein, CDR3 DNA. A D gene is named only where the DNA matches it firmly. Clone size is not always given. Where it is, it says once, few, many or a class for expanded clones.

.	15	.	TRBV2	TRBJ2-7	CASSEARGPTYEQYF	TGTGCCAGCAGTGAGGCCAGGGGCCCGACTTACGAGCAGTACTTC
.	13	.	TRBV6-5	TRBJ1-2	CASRVLANYGYTF	TGTGCCAGCAGGGTCTTAGCTAACTATGGCTACACCTTC
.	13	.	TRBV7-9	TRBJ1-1	CASSPTVNTEAFF	TGTGCCAGCAGCCCGACAGTAAACACTGAAGCTTTCTTT
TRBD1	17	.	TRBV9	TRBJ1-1	CASSVAGQLRGGTEAFF	TGTGCCAGCAGCGTAGCGGGACAGCTGCGAGGGGGCACTGAAGCTTTCTTT
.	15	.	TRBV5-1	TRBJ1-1	CASSLAGGLGTEAFF	TGCGCCAGCAGCTTGGCCGGGGGGCTCGGCACTGAAGCTTTCTTT
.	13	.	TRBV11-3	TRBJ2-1	CASSFGGFNEQFF	TGTGCCAGCAGCTTTGGGGGCTTTAATGAGCAGTTCTTC
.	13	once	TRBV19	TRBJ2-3	CASKNIGTDTQYF	TGTGCCAGTAAGAACATTGGCACAGATACGCAGTATTTT
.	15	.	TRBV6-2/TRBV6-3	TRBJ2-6	CASSYSGSGANVLTF	TGTGCCAGCAGTTACTCCGGCTCTGGGGCCAACGTCCTGACTTTC
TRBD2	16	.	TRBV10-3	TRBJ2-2	CAISMSGGRNTGELFF	TGTGCCATCAGTATGAGCGGGGGGAGAAACACCGGGGAGCTGTTTTTT
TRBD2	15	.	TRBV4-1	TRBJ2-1	CASRKAGGPYNEQFF	TGCGCCAGCAGGAAAGCGGGGGGGCCATACAATGAGCAGTTCTTC
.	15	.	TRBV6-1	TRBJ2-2	CASSEIQGNTGELFF	TGTGCCAGCAGTGAAATTCAGGGGAACACCGGGGAGCTGTTTTTT
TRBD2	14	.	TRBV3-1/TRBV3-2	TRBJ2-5	CASTALGGQETQYF	TGTGCCAGCACAGCTTTGGGGGGGCAAGAGACCCAGTACTTC
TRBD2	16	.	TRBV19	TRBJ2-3	CASSIGSSGAYDTQYF	TGTGCCAGTAGTATCGGGTCTAGCGGGGCGTACGATACGCAGTATTTT
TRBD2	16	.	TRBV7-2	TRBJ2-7	CASSLVRLADPYEQYF	TGTGCCAGCAGCTTAGTACGACTAGCGGACCCCTACGAGCAGTACTTC
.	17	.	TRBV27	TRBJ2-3	CASSAFGTPSYLDTQYF	TGTGCCAGCAGCGCCTTCGGGACTCCCTCCTACCTGGATACGCAGTATTTT
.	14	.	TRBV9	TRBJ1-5	CASSAGWGDQPQHF	TGTGCCAGCAGCGCGGGATGGGGGGATCAGCCCCAGCATTTT